Below, 21 T cell receptor beta chains from the same sample are listed, as sequenced in a study of molecular identifiers for immune sequencing clone quantification. TCRdb fed the PCR reads into MiXCR, producing one record per CDR3 protein. Here the sample spans some 650,000 distinct CDR3 sequences, nearly 20% being singletons. Sample: naive CD8+ T cells from blood, with Jurkat cell RNA spiked in. Described subset: FACS-sorted CD8+CD4-CCR7+CD45RA+ naive T cells. Every receptor here comes from a human donor in good health. Some libraries in this study had Jurkat cell RNA spiked in.

This clonotype was found many times. The chain employs TRBV7-9 and TRBJ1-2; 7 bases are a match to TRBD1. The CDR3 length is 14 residues. Trimming removed 5 bases from V and 3 bases from J; junction bases left unmatched: 6. Germline V CDR1 and CDR2: SEHNR, FQNEAQ (reference sequence). CDR3 in DNA: TGTGCCAGCAGCCCCCAGGGGGGGCACTATGGCTACACCTTC. It yields the protein CASSPQGGHYGYTF.

About this clonotype itself: This may arise from a read error, as a much more abundant clone is one base away. Because the CDR3 is missing its conserved closing phenylalanine or tryptophan, this is likely a read error. The chain combines TRBV30 with TRBJ2-3; no definite D call. The ends were cut back, 5 bases at V and 1 base at J, with 10 bases in the middle. The CDR3 sequence is 13 residues long. Germline V gene lookup returns CDR1 GTSNPN and CDR2 SVGIG (reference sequence). The CDR3 loop is CAWGRTGTDTQYL. The CDR3 nucleotides are TGTGCCTGGGGCCGGACGGGCACAGATACGCAGTATCTT.

This clonotype was detected only a few times. The chain employs TRBV4-1 and TRBJ2-7; weak D call: TRBD2 (5 bases). CDR1 is MGHRA and CDR2 is YSYEKL in the germline V gene. Trimming pared 2 bases from V and 5 bases from J, leaving 16 bases between. The CDR3 is made up of 15 amino acids. CDR3 in amino acids: CASSQTQNGVDEQYF. As DNA, the CDR3 is TGCGCCAGCAGCCAAACCCAGAACGGGGTCGACGAGCAGTACTTC.

The count of this clonotype is one. The CDR3 does not end in the conserved phenylalanine or tryptophan, so this is likely a read error. The chain uses TRBV7-9 and TRBJ2-6; a weak D match, TRBD1 (6 bases). CDR1 is SEHNR, CDR2 FQNEAQ, per germline (reference sequence). The CDR3 runs to 16 residues. V lost 7 bases, J lost 5 bases, and 18 bases lay in between. As DNA, the CDR3 is TGTGCCAGCATCCCCGGCAGGGGTGTCAGGGCCAACGTCCTGACTTCC. It translates to CASIPGRGVRANVLTS.

This clonotype turned up a few times. The chain is built from TRBV6-5 and TRBJ2-1, with 13 bases aligning to TRBD2. Trimming took 5 bases from V and 5 from J; bases not matched to a gene: 3. Germline V gene lookup returns CDR1 MNHEY and CDR2 SVGAGI. This CDR3 contains 15 residues. The CDR3 reads CASSHGTSGDNEQFF. CDR3 nucleotide sequence: TGTGCCAGCAGTCACGGGACTAGCGGGGACAATGAGCAGTTCTTC.

This clonotype was seen a handful of times. The V and J genes are TRBV12-3 or TRBV12-4 and TRBJ2-3; 11 bases agree with TRBD2. The length of the CDR3 is 18 residues. Trimming removed 3 bases from V and 2 bases from J; junction bases left unmatched: 10. CDR3 nucleotides: TGTGCCAGCAGTTTTCGGTTAGCGGGGGGGCTGGACACAGATACGCAGTATTTT. Translated: CASSFRLAGGLDTDTQYF.

This clonotype occurred many times. The chain employs TRBV7-9 and TRBJ1-5; weak D call: TRBD1 (5 bases). Looked up from germline, CDR1 is SEHNR and CDR2 is FQNEAQ (reference sequence). V lost 1 base to trimming and J lost 5 bases, with 18 bases between them. The CDR3 runs 17 residues. DNA of the CDR3: TGTGCCAGCAGCTTAGAACGGGGACCGATGGGGGATCAGCCCCAGCATTTT. This gives the protein CASSLERGPMGDQPQHF.

In the case of this clonotype: This sequence may be a read error, since a much larger clone differs from it by one base. The genes are TRBV25-1 and TRBJ1-4; a possible D gene is TRBD1 (6 bases). Germline V gene data show CDR1 as MGHDK and CDR2 as SYGVNS. The CDR3 runs to 14 residues. CDR3 in amino acids: CASRRGGRNEKLVF. CDR3 sequence (DNA): TGTGCCAGCAGGAGGGGGGGACGTAATGAAAAACTGGTTTTT.

As regards this clonotype: The conserved phenylalanine or tryptophan is not found at the CDR3 terminus, so this likely reflects a read error. The rearrangement joins TRBV5-3 to TRBJ2-3, with 10 bases matching TRBD2. TRBV5-3 qualifies as an ORF whose function is uncertain. The CDR3 runs 15 residues. V lost 8 bases, J lost 2 bases, and 8 bases stayed unmatched. CDR3 nucleotide sequence: TGTGCCAGCATGCTAGCGGGGGCCCACACAGATACGCAGTATCTT. Translated: CASMLAGAHTDTQYL.

V and J are TRBV6-2 or TRBV6-3 and TRBJ2-1, with unresolved D. CDR3 length: 14 residues. Germline V gene sequence: CDR1 MNHEY, CDR2 SVGEGT. The germline V and J ends were trimmed by 0 bases and 4 bases, with 7 bases remaining between them. The chain's CDR3 is CASSYSGLYNEQFF. The CDR3 DNA sequence: TGTGCCAGCAGTTACTCGGGGTTATACAATGAGCAGTTCTTC.

The chain has TRBV18 and TRBJ2-7, with TRBD2 as a possible D gene (6 bases). CDR3 length: 17 residues. Trimming removed 3 bases from V and 2 bases from J, with 20 bases in between. Germline V CDR1 and CDR2: KGHSH, LQKENI. The CDR3 nucleotides read TGTGCCAGCTCACCTAGGACCATCGGGACGGGGGCCTACGAGCAGTACTTC. The encoded protein is CASSPRTIGTGAYEQYF.

The table lists this clonotype with a few counts. In this CDR3 the conserved last residue, phenylalanine or tryptophan, is missing, so a read error is likely. This chain links TRBV9 with TRBJ2-7; 8 bases match TRBD1. The V gene's germline CDR1 is SGDLS and CDR2 YYNGEE. J lost 6 bases, V lost 6 bases, and 8 bases had no gene match. This CDR3 has 13 amino acids. The CDR3 region has the DNA TGTGCCAGCAACCCGACAGGGGCAAGCGAGCAGTACTCC. This translates into CASNPTGASEQYS.

Comment on this clonotype: This may be a read error, as it is one base from a much larger clone. The V gene is TRBV12-5, the J gene TRBJ1-1, with 10 bases matching TRBD1. The CDR3 spans 17 residues. From germline, CDR1 is LGHNT and CDR2 FRNRAP. The chain's CDR3 is CTSGLVRDRGQDTEAFF. For the CDR3, the DNA is TGTACTAGTGGTTTGGTCCGAGACAGGGGGCAGGACACTGAAGCTTTCTTT.

A few counts support this clonotype. J is TRBJ2-7 and V is TRBV13; no reliable D call. Germline values: CDR1 PRHDT, CDR2 FYEKMQ (reference sequence). The CDR3 loop spans 15 amino acids. Trimming stripped 1 base from V and 5 bases from J, with 15 bases between. The CDR3 region has the DNA TGTGCCAGCAGCTTAGATGGTCACGCGACCGACGAGCAGTACTTC. It is translated as CASSLDGHATDEQYF. The entire variable domain, with the rest obtained from reference TRBV13 and TRBJ2-7, is as follows: AAGVIQSPRHLIKEKRETATLKCYPIPRHDTVYWYQQGPGQDPQFLISFYEKMQSDKGSIPDRFSAQQFSDYHSELNMSSLELGDSALYFCASSLDGHATDEQYFGPGTRLTVT.

This clonotype came up a few times. This rearrangement joins TRBV9 to TRBJ1-1, with D possibly TRBD1 on 6 matching bases. CDR1 and CDR2 (germline): SGDLS, YYNGEE. The CDR3 extends over 15 amino acids. Trimming left V 0 bases short and J 0 bases short, with 9 bases between. CDR3 nucleotide sequence: TGTGCCAGCAGCGTAGAAACAGGGATGAACACTGAAGCTTTCTTT. It codes for CASSVETGMNTEAFF.

This clonotype occurred a few times. A much larger clone differs by one base, so this may be a read error. The chain links TRBV20-1 to TRBJ2-7; no firm D call. Germline V gene sequence: CDR1 DFQATT, CDR2 SNEGSKA (reference sequence). The CDR3 is 15 amino acids. The CDR3 DNA follows: TGCAGTGCTAGAGATCATTCTAAGAGCTCCTGCGAGCAGTACTTC. Translating it yields CSARDHSKSSCEQYF.

This clonotype was counted at least ten times. The V call is TRBV11-2, the J call TRBJ2-3; TRBD1 aligns across 8 bases. The CDR3 is 16 amino acids. Germline V gene lookup returns CDR1 SGHAT and CDR2 FQNNGV. V lost 6 bases and J lost 6; bases outside the gene matches: 14. The CDR3 coding sequence is TGTGCCAGCAGGGAGCTGGGACAGGCTCTTGTGGATACGCAGTATTTT. Its translation: CASRELGQALVDTQYF.

This clonotype has just a few counts. V usage is TRBV20-1 and J usage is TRBJ2-1, with a possible D match to TRBD2 (5 bases). The V end was cut by 4 bases, the J end by 9 bases, with 13 bases between. Per germline, CDR1 DFQATT and CDR2 SNEGSKA (reference sequence). This CDR3 region has 12 residues. The CDR3 DNA reads TGCAGTGCTAACTCCCCGCGGGTTGAGCAGTTCTTC. Protein: CSANSPRVEQFF.

A few counts support this clonotype. This chain connects TRBV20-1 to TRBJ2-5, with TRBD2 matching 9 bases. This CDR3 contains 16 residues. Per germline, CDR1 DFQATT and CDR2 SNEGSKA (reference sequence). V shed 0 bases and J 3 bases; nucleotides not matched to a gene: 8. Here the CDR3 DNA reads TGCAGTGCTAGAGATGTGGGACTAGCAGTTGAAGAGACCCAGTACTTC. The encoded protein is CSARDVGLAVEETQYF.

J is TRBJ2-1 and V is TRBV20-1, with TRBD2 as a possible D gene (6 bases). This CDR3 has 13 amino acids. The germline V gene has CDR1 DFQATT and CDR2 SNEGSKA (reference sequence). V dropped 4 bases and J dropped 3 bases, with 10 bases sitting between them. CDR3 DNA sequence: TGCAGTGCTACTTCGGGACTCTACAATGAGCAGTTCTTC. Protein product: CSATSGLYNEQFF.

This clonotype was recorded many times. V gene TRBV7-9 combines with J gene TRBJ2-1; D is uncertain. Trimming left V 5 bases short and J 10 bases short, with 12 bases between. The CDR3 is 12 amino acids. Per germline, CDR1 SEHNR and CDR2 FQNEAQ (reference sequence). The CDR3 protein is CASSPTGAEQFF. In nucleotides, the CDR3 is TGTGCCAGCAGCCCGACGGGCGCCGAGCAGTTCTTC.